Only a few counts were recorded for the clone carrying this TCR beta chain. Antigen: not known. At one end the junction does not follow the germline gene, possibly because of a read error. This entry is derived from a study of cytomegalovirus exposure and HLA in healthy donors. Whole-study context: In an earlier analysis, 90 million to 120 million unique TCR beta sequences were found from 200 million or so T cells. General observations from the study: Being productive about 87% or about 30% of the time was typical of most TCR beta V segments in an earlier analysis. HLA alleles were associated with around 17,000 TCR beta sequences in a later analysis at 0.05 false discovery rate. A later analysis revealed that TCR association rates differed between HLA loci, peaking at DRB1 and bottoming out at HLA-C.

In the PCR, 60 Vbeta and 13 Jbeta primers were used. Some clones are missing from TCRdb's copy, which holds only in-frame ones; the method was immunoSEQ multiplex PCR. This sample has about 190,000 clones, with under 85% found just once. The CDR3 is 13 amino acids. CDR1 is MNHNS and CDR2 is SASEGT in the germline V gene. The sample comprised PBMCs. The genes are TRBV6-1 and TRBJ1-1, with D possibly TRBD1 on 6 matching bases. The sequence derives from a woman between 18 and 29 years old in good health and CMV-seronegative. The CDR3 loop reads CASSQARQASAFF. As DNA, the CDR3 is TGTGCCAGCAGTCAAGCAAGACAGGCTTCGGCTTTCTTT.